Below, 9 T cell receptor beta chains from the same sample are listed, as sequenced in a study of T cell changes during pregnancy in multiple sclerosis. Clones were read by immunoSEQ multiplex PCR, and TCRdb kept only the in-frame ones, dropping some. Of tens of thousands of clones in the sample, roughly 90% were seen once. This specimen consisted of CD4+ T cells from peripheral blood mononuclear cells, obtained in the second trimester of pregnancy. These receptors were collected from a female donor with multiple sclerosis, enrolled in a pregnancy study.

This chain joins TRBV4-1 and TRBJ2-1; weak D call: TRBD1 (6 bases). CDR3 length equals 17 residues. Germline V gene sequence: CDR1 MGHRA, CDR2 YSYEKL. The V end lost 0 bases, the J end lost 2 bases, and 14 bases lay between the germline ends. CDR3 in amino acids: CASSQDKWQGTYNEQFF. The CDR3 DNA sequence: TGCGCCAGCAGCCAAGATAAATGGCAGGGGACCTACAATGAGCAGTTCTTC.

The chain employs TRBV5-8 and TRBJ1-5; 8 nucleotides agree with TRBD1. V gave up 3 bases and J gave up 5 bases; unmatched junction bases: 7. Per germline, CDR1 SGHTS and CDR2 YDEGEE. CDR3 length: 15 amino acids. This chain's CDR3 is CASSSTGQGDQPQHF. The CDR3 region has the DNA TGTGCCAGCAGCTCCACCGGACAGGGTGATCAGCCCCAGCATTTT.

The gene calls are TRBV7-2 and TRBJ2-1, with TRBD2 matching over 10 bases. Germline V gives CDR1 SGHTA, CDR2 FQGNSA. Trimming removed 1 base from V and 5 bases from J; junction bases left unmatched: 5. The CDR3 covers 16 residues. The CDR3 loop reads CASSLGPAGGHNEQFF. In nucleotides, the CDR3 is TGTGCCAGCAGCTTAGGTCCAGCGGGGGGGCACAATGAGCAGTTCTTC.

The genes are TRBV19 and TRBJ1-1, with TRBD1 matching over 7 bases. Germline CDR1 LNHDA, CDR2 SQIVND (reference sequence). The V segment lost 7 bases and the J segment 0 bases; nucleotides outside the gene matches: 2. This CDR3 comprises 13 residues. CDR3 bases: TGTGCCAGTAAGGGACAGCTGAACACTGAAGCTTTCTTT. It specifies CASKGQLNTEAFF.

The rearrangement joins TRBV11-2 to TRBJ2-5, with 10 nucleotides matching TRBD2. J was trimmed by 1 base and V by 5 bases; bases with no gene match: 4. Germline lookup yields CDR1 SGHAT and CDR2 FQNNGV. This CDR3 has 15 amino acids. DNA of the CDR3: TGTGCCAGCAGCAGGACTAGCGGTTCCCAAGAGACCCAGTACTTC. Encoded protein: CASSRTSGSQETQYF.

The rearrangement links TRBV6-5 to TRBJ2-1; 8 bases map to TRBD2. After removal of 5 bases from V and 5 bases from J, the junction contained 5 bases not matched to a gene. CDR3 length equals 14 residues. From germline, CDR1 is MNHEY and CDR2 SVGAGI. The CDR3 protein is CASSDTSGNNEQFF. In DNA, the CDR3 is TGTGCCAGCAGTGACACTAGCGGAAACAATGAGCAGTTCTTC.

As DNA, the CDR3 is TGCGCCAGCAGCTTGGAGGGGTGGCAGCTTAACTATGGCTACACCTTC. Amino acids: CASSLEGWQLNYGYTF. This chain uses TRBV5-1 with TRBJ1-2, with D perhaps matching TRBD1 (5 bases). Trimming cost V 0 bases and J 1 base, with 13 bases left between them. CDR3 length: 16 amino acids. CDR1 is SGHRS, CDR2 YFSETQ, per germline.

This clone appeared a few times. The chain recombines TRBV6-4 with TRBJ2-2; unclear D gene. Germline CDR1 MRHNA, CDR2 SNTAGT. V was pared by 2 bases and J by 7 bases, with 11 bases between. This CDR3 is built from 14 residues. CDR3 coding DNA: TGTGCCAGCAGTGACGAGTCAACGGGCGGGGAGCTGTTTTTT. This translates into CASSDESTGGELFF.

The DNA for the CDR3 is TGTGCCAGCAGCCCGGGACACCGCTTCCAAGAGACCCAGTACTTC. It encodes CASSPGHRFQETQYF. This chain connects TRBV5-8 to TRBJ2-5, with D maybe TRBD1 (6 bases). The CDR3 consists of 15 residues. Germline V gives CDR1 SGHTS, CDR2 YDEGEE. Trimming left V 4 bases short and J 1 base short, with 14 bases between.